This is a list of T cell receptor beta chains from one sample in a study of shared T cell receptors in the human thymus. The data were produced by immunoSEQ multiplex PCR, yet TCRdb's version contains in-frame clones alone and is incomplete. The sample has hundreds of thousands of clones, over 75% seen once; the top ten hold 0.01%. The same specimen was also included in a second study, on human thymus T cells.

Sequenced sample: thymocytes. These receptors came from a boy younger than two with a congenital heart defect. CDR3s include the opening cysteine and the closing phenylalanine or tryptophan. D genes are given only for firm matches.

j_call v_call d_call cdr3_nt cdr3_aa
TRBJ2-3 TRBV5-6 TRBD1 TGTGCCAGCAGCCAAGACAGGGTCCCCACAGATACGCAGTATTTT CASSQDRVPTDTQYF
TRBJ1-5 TRBV28 NA TGTGCCAGCGCCACAGAGTCAAATCAGCCCCAGCATTTT CASATESNQPQHF
TRBJ2-4 TRBV6-5 NA TGTGCCAGCACCGGGACTGAAGCCAAAAACATTCAGTACTTC CASTGTEAKNIQYF
TRBJ2-3 TRBV5-6 TRBD1 TGTGCCAGCAGCCTCGGGACAGACAGCACAGATACGCAGTATTTT CASSLGTDSTDTQYF
TRBJ1-1 TRBV4-3 NA TGCGCCAGCAGCCAAGTCCGGGGCACTGAAGCTTTCTTT CASSQVRGTEAFF
TRBJ1-1 TRBV27 NA TGTGCCAGCACCACCCTCCGGGGACTTCACGACACTGAAGCTTTCTTT CASTTLRGLHDTEAFF
TRBJ2-7 TRBV7-9 NA TGTGCCAGCAGCCCGCGGACAGACTCCTACGAGCAGTACTTC CASSPRTDSYEQYF
TRBJ2-7 TRBV2 NA TGTGCCAGCAGTGAAAGTGAAGGGGTCGGCTACGAGCAGTACTTC CASSESEGVGYEQYF
TRBJ1-2 TRBV4-3 NA TGCGCCAGCAGCCAAGGCGAAGGGGACAAATATGGCTACACCTTC CASSQGEGDKYGYTF
TRBJ2-7 TRBV28 NA TGTGCCAGCAGTCCTCAATTGGACAGCCCCTACGAGCAGTACTTC CASSPQLDSPYEQYF